This T cell receptor (beta chain) was captured by sequencing in a study of blood T cells in healthy people across ages. Remarks on this clonotype: Its specificity is unknown.

CDR1 and CDR2 from the germline V gene are SGDLS and YYNGEE. CDR3 length equals 16 residues. V was trimmed by 0 bases and J by 3 bases, leaving 10 bases between them. A J-beta primer mix and a sample-barcoded 5' primer were used in a second PCR of roughly 7 to 12 cycles. Using its own MiXCR run on the 5' RACE reads, TCRdb lists one record per CDR3 protein. The table includes over 750,000 distinct CDR3 sequences, around a quarter detected once. Study-wide results and caveats: Per million T cells, TCR beta diversity dropped about linearly as age rose. Researchers said unsorted PBMCs prevented a conclusive naive versus antigen-experienced comparison.

The same data also went into a second study, on T cells of mothers and their children. That publication notes: Thymic selection, a shaping force on TCR recombination output, acts similarly in related and unrelated pairs. Compared with unrelated pairs, related mother-child pairs had slightly higher, non-significant overlap.

The clonotype originates from a boy aged 10-17 years in good health. The rearrangement joins TRBV9 to TRBJ2-6; TRBD1 might be the D (5 bases). The material sequenced was blood. CDR3 region: CASSVAYQGGANVLTF. In DNA, the CDR3 is TGTGCCAGCAGCGTAGCGTACCAGGGTGGGGCCAACGTCCTGACTTTC. Based on the CDR3 plus reference TRBV9 and TRBJ2-6, the full variable domain is DSGVTQTPKHLITATGQRVTLRCSPRSGDLSVYWYQQSLDQGLQFLIQYYNGEERAKGNILERFSAQQFPDLHSELNLSSLELGDSALYFCASSVAYQGGANVLTFGAGSRLTVL.